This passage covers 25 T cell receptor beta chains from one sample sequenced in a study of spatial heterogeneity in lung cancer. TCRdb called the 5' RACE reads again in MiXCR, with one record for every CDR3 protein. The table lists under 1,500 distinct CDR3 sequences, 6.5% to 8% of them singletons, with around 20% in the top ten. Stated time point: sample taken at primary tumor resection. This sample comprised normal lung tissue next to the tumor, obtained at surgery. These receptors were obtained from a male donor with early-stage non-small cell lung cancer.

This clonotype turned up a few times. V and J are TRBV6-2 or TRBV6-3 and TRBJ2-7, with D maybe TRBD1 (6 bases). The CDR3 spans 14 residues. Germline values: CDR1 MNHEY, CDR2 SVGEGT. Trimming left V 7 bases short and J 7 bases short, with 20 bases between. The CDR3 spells CASIRTEGFGEQYF. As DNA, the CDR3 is TGTGCCAGCATCCGGACAGAGGGATTTGGGGAGCAGTACTTC.

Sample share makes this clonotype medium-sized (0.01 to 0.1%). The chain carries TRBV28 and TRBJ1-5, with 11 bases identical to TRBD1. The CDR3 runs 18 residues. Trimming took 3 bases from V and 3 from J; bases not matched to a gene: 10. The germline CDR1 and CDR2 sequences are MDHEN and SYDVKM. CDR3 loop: CASSFSYGTGGANQPQHF. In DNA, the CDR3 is TGTGCCAGCAGTTTCAGTTATGGGACAGGGGGAGCCAATCAGCCCCAGCATTTT.

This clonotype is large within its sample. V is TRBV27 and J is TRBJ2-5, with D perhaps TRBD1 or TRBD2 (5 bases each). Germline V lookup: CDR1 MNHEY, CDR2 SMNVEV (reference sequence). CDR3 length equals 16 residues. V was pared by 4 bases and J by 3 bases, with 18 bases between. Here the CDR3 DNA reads TGTGCCAGCAGTTCTCTACAGGCGGGCCTGGAAGAGACCCAGTACTTC. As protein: CASSSLQAGLEETQYF.

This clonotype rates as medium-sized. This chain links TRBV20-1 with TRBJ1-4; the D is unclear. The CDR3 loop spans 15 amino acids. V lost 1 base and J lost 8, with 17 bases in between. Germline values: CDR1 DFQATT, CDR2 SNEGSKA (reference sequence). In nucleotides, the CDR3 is TGCAGTGCTAGAGCATCAGGACCGGTGGGGGAAAAACTGTTTTTT. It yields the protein CSARASGPVGEKLFF.

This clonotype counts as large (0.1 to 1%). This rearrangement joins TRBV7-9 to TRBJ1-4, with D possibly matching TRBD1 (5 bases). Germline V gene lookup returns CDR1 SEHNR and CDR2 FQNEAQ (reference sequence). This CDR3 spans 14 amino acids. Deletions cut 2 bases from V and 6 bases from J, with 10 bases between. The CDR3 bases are TGTGCCAGCAGCTTACGCAGGGAAGATGAAAAACTGTTTTTT. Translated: CASSLRREDEKLFF.

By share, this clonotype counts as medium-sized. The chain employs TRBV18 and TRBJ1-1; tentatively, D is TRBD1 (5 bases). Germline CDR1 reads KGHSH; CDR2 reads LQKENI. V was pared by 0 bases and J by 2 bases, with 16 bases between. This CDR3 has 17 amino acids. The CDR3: CASSPPAPRVFNTEAFF. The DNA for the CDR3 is TGTGCCAGCTCACCACCGGCCCCCAGGGTCTTTAACACTGAAGCTTTCTTT.

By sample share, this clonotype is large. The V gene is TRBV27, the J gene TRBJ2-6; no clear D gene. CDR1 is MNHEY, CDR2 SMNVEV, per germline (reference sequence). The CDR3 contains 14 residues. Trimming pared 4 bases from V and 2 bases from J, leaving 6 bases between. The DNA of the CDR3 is TGTGCCAGCAGTTCCACAGCTGGGGCCAACGTCCTGACTTTC. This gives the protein CASSSTAGANVLTF.

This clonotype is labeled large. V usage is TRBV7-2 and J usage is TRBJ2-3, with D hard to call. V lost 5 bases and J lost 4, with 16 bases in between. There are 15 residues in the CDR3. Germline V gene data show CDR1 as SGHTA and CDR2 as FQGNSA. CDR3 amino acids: CASSPLARAADTQYF. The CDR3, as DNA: TGTGCCAGCAGCCCGCTTGCCCGGGCCGCAGATACGCAGTATTTT.

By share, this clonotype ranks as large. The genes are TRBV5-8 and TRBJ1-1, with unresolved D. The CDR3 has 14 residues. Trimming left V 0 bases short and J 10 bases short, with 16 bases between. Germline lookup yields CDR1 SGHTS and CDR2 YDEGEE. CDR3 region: CASSLEPRDPGAFF. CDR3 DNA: TGTGCCAGCAGCTTGGAACCTCGAGACCCAGGAGCTTTCTTT.

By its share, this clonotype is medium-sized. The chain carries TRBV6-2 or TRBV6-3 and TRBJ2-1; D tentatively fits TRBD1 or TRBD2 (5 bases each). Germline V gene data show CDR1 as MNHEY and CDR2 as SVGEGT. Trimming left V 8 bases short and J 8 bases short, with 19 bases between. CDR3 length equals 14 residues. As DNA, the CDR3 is TGTGCCAGCGGTGGGACCGGAGCATCCTATGAGCAGTTCTTC. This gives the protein CASGGTGASYEQFF.

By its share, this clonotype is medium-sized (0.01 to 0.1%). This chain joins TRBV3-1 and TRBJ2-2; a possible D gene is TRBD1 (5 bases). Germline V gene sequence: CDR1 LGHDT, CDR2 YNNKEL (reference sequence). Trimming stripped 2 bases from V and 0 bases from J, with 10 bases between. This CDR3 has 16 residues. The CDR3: CASSQLRTSNTGELFF. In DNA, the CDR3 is TGTGCCAGCAGCCAACTCAGGACATCGAACACCGGGGAGCTGTTTTTT.

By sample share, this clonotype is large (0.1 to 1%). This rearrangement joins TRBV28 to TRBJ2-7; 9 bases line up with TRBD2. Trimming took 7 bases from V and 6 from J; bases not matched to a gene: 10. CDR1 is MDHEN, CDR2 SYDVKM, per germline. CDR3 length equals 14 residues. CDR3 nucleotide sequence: TGTGCCAGCACCTCTCGTAGCGGGAGTTCCGAGCAGTACTTC. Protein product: CASTSRSGSSEQYF.

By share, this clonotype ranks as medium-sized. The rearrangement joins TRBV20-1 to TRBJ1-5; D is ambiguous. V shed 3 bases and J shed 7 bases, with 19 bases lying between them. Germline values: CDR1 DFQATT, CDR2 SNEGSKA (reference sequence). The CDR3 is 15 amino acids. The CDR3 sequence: CSASERTVVGQPQHF. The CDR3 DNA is TGCAGTGCTAGCGAGAGGACGGTGGTGGGACAGCCCCAGCATTTT.

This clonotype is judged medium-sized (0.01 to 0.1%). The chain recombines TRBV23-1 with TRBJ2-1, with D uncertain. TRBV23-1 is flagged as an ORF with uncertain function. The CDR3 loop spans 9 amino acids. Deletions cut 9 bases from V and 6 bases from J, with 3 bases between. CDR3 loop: CARSNEQFF. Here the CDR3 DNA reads TGCGCCAGGAGCAATGAGCAGTTCTTC.

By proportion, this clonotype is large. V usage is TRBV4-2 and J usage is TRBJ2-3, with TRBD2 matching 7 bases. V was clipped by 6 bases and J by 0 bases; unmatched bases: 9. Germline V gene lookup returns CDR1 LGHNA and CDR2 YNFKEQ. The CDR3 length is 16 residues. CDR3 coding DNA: TGTGCCAGCAGTGTTCGGGAGGACGCTAGCACAGATACGCAGTATTTT. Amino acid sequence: CASSVREDASTDTQYF.

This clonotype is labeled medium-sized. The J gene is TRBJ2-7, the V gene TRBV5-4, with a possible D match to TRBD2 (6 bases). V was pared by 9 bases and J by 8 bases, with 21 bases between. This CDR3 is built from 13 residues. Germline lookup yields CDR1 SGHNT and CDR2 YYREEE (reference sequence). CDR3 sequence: CATVRGMKGKQYF. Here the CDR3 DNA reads TGTGCCACGGTGCGGGGTATGAAGGGGAAGCAGTACTTC.

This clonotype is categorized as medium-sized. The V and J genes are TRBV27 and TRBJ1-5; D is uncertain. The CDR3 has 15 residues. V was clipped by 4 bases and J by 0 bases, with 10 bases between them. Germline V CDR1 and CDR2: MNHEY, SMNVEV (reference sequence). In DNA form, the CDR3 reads TGTGCCAGCAGTTCATCCCAATATAGCAATCAGCCCCAGCATTTT. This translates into CASSSSQYSNQPQHF.

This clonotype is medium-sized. The CDR3 bases are TGTGCCAGCCAGAGGGGGTATACTAGCACAGATACGCAGTATTTT. It encodes CASQRGYTSTDTQYF. This chain joins TRBV27 and TRBJ2-3, with D perhaps TRBD1 (6 bases). There are 15 residues in the CDR3. With 8 bases removed from V and 0 bases from J, the gap between germline ends came to 15 bases. From germline, CDR1 is MNHEY and CDR2 SMNVEV (reference sequence).

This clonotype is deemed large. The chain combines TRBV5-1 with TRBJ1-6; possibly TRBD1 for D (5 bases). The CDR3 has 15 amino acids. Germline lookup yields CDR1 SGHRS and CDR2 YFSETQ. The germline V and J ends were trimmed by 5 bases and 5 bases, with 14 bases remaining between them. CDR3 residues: CASRSGTYDNSPLHF. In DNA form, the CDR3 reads TGCGCCAGCAGATCTGGGACCTATGATAATTCACCCCTCCACTTT.

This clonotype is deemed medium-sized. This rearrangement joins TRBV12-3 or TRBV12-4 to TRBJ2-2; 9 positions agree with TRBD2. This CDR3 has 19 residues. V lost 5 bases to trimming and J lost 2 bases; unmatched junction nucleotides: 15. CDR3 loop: CASSRVGSSGVRNTGELFF. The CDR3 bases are TGTGCCAGCAGTCGGGTTGGGTCTAGCGGGGTTCGAAACACCGGGGAGCTGTTTTTT.

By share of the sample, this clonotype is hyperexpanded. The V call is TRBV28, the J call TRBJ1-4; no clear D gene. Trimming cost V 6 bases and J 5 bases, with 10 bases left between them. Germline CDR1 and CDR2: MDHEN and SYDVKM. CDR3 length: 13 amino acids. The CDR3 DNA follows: TGTGCCAGCAGAAGACCGAGAAATGAAAAACTGTTTTTT. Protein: CASRRPRNEKLFF.

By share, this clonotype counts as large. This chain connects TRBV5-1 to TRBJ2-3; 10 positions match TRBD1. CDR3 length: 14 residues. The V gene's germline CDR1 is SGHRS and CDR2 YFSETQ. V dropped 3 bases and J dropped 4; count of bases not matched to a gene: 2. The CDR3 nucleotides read TGCGCCAGCAGCTGGGGACAGGGGCCAGATACGCAGTATTTT. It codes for CASSWGQGPDTQYF.

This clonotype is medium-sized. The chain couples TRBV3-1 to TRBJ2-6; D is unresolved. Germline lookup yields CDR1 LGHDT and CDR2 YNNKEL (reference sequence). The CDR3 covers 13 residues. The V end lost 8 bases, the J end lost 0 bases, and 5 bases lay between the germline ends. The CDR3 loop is CASGYSGANVLTF. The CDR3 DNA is TGTGCCAGCGGGTACTCTGGGGCCAACGTCCTGACTTTC.

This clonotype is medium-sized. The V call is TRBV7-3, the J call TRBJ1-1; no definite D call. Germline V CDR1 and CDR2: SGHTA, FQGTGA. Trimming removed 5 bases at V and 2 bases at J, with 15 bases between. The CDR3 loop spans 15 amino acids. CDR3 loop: CASSPMVTDNTEAFF. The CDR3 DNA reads TGTGCCAGCAGCCCCATGGTAACAGATAACACTGAAGCTTTCTTT.

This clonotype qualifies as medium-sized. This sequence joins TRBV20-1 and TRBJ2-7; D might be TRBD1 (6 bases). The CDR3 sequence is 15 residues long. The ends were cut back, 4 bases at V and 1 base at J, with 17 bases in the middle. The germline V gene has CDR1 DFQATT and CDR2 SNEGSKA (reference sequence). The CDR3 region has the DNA TGCAGTGCTACATGGGGGCAGGTCTCATCCTACGAGCAGTACTTC. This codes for CSATWGQVSSYEQYF.